These 30 T cell receptor beta chains were sequenced from one sample in a study of naive and memory T cell subsets. The SP2 primer and nested alpha and beta constant region primers amplified ligated cDNA in four rounds. TCRdb re-called the 5' RACE reads through MiXCR, storing one row per CDR3 protein. This repertoire shows about 62,000 distinct CDR3 sequences, 7% to 8% found once; its top ten account for under 25%. The library had UMIs added by 3' ligation of an oligonucleotide to TCR cDNA. The source of these receptors is a female donor in good health.

This clonotype showed up just a few times. The rearrangement uses TRBV3-1 and TRBJ2-7, with 8 nucleotides matching TRBD2. The CDR3 contains 15 residues. Germline values: CDR1 LGHDT, CDR2 YNNKEL (reference sequence). After removal of 0 bases from V and 2 bases from J, the junction contained 3 bases not matched to a gene. The CDR3 bases are TGTGCCAGCAGCCAAGAAGAGGGACTAGCCTACGAGCAGTACTTC. Protein sequence: CASSQEEGLAYEQYF.

This clonotype was observed a handful of times. The chain employs TRBV19 and TRBJ1-2; D gene uncertain. This CDR3 has 16 amino acids. Germline V gene sequence: CDR1 LNHDA, CDR2 SQIVND (reference sequence). V lost 0 bases and J lost 4, with 15 bases in between. CDR3 nucleotides: TGTGCCAGTAGTATAGAATCTGGTGTTGGACTCTATGGCTACACCTTC. Protein product: CASSIESGVGLYGYTF.

This clonotype was observed a few times. The chain is built from TRBV19 and TRBJ2-1, with D unresolved. Trimming pared 5 bases from V and 5 bases from J, leaving 13 bases between. There are 14 residues in the CDR3. The V gene's germline CDR1 is LNHDA and CDR2 SQIVND (reference sequence). In nucleotides, the CDR3 is TGTGCCAGTAGTGTTCCCGGGCGGAACAATGAGCAGTTCTTC. It encodes CASSVPGRNNEQFF. Full variable domain (rest looked up from reference TRBV19 and TRBJ2-1): DGGITQSPKYLFRKEGQNVTLSCEQNLNHDAMYWYRQDPGQGLRLIYYSQIVNDFQKGDIAEGYSVSREKKESFPLTVTSAQKNPTAFYLCASSVPGRNNEQFFGPGTRLTVL.

This clonotype was recorded a few times. V is TRBV6-1 and J is TRBJ2-3; 8 nucleotides align to TRBD2. CDR1 and CDR2 (germline): MNHNS, SASEGT. This CDR3 is 16 amino acids long. The junction had 8 bases not matched to a gene; V was cut back by 6 bases and J by 0 bases. CDR3 residues: CASRYREGLSTDTQYF. The DNA of the CDR3 is TGTGCCAGCAGATATCGGGAGGGCCTCAGCACAGATACGCAGTATTTT.

The chain carries TRBV5-1 and TRBJ2-7; D not resolved. Germline CDR1 is SGHRS and CDR2 is YFSETQ. There are 15 residues in the CDR3. Trimming stripped 2 bases from V and 0 bases from J, with 12 bases between. CDR3 coding DNA: TGCGCCAGCAGCTTTCTCCGCGATCCCTCCTACGAGCAGTACTTC. Translation gives CASSFLRDPSYEQYF. Full variable domain (rest looked up from reference TRBV5-1 and TRBJ2-7): KAGVTQTPRYLIKTRGQQVTLSCSPISGHRSVSWYQQTPGQGLQFLFEYFSETQRNKGNFPGRFSGRQFSNSRSEMNVSTLELGDSALYLCASSFLRDPSYEQYFGPGTRLTVT.

This chain joins TRBV15 and TRBJ2-5; no clear D. Trimming pared 0 bases from V and 1 base from J, leaving 6 bases between. CDR3 length: 14 residues. Germline loops: CDR1 LNHNV, CDR2 YYDKDF (reference sequence). The CDR3 spells CATSRDHGQETQYF. DNA for the CDR3: TGTGCCACCAGCAGAGATCACGGCCAAGAGACCCAGTACTTC.

This clonotype has only a few counts. The rearrangement links TRBV27 to TRBJ1-1; 10 bases are a match to TRBD1. Germline CDR1 and CDR2: MNHEY and SMNVEV (reference sequence). Trimming cost V 6 bases and J 3 bases; bases outside gene matches: 4. This CDR3 spans 14 amino acids. CDR3 loop: CASRLTGGYTEAFF. As DNA, the CDR3 is TGTGCCAGCAGGCTGACAGGGGGCTACACTGAAGCTTTCTTT.

Here the CDR3 reads CASSGGYTEAFF. CDR3 coding DNA: TGTGCCAGCAGCGGAGGATACACTGAAGCTTTCTTT. The rearrangement links TRBV2 to TRBJ1-1; no clear D gene. V gave up 6 bases and J gave up 3 bases, with 8 bases separating them. The CDR3 runs 12 residues. Germline CDR1 and CDR2: SNHLY and FYNNEI.

This clonotype has a count of ten or more. The chain couples TRBV11-2 to TRBJ1-2; no clear D gene. There are 15 residues in the CDR3. V gave up 2 bases and J gave up 0 bases, with 10 bases separating them. Germline CDR1 reads SGHAT; CDR2 reads FQNNGV. CDR3 loop: CASSLMADSNYGYTF. CDR3 nucleotides: TGTGCCAGCAGCTTAATGGCAGACTCTAACTATGGCTACACCTTC.

The V and J genes are TRBV30 and TRBJ2-5, with D unclear. CDR3 length equals 15 residues. Germline-derived CDR1 and CDR2 are GTSNPN and SVGIG (reference sequence). The V end lost 2 bases, the J end lost 10 bases, and 23 bases lay between the germline ends. CDR3 sequence: CAWSHPGGIPGNQYF. The CDR3 DNA follows: TGTGCCTGGAGTCACCCGGGTGGGATACCTGGGAACCAGTACTTC.

The genes are TRBV27 and TRBJ2-1; 8 nucleotides line up with TRBD2. The junction had 0 bases not matched to a gene; V was cut back by 5 bases and J by 0 bases. CDR3 length equals 14 residues. The germline CDR1 and CDR2 sequences are MNHEY and SMNVEV (reference sequence). As DNA, the CDR3 is TGTGCCAGCAGTAGCGGGGGCTCCTACAATGAGCAGTTCTTC. It encodes CASSSGGSYNEQFF.

The chain links TRBV20-1 to TRBJ1-3; D call uncertain. The CDR3 runs to 13 residues. Germline values: CDR1 DFQATT, CDR2 SNEGSKA (reference sequence). The CDR3 loop is CGGLPVSGNTIYF. The CDR3 DNA reads as TGCGGAGGCCTCCCCGTCTCTGGAAACACCATATATTTT.

This clonotype was detected many times. The chain links TRBV28 to TRBJ2-1, with 11 bases aligning to TRBD2. V shed 6 bases and J 10 bases; nucleotides not matched to a gene: 17. Looked up from germline, CDR1 is MDHEN and CDR2 is SYDVKM. The CDR3 has 17 amino acids. In nucleotides, the CDR3 is TGTGCCAGCAGCCTTAGCCCTTTAGCGGGAGGGTATGGAGAGCAGTTCTTC. Protein product: CASSLSPLAGGYGEQFF.

The gene calls are TRBV20-1 and TRBJ2-7; TRBD2 matches 8 bases. The germline CDR1 and CDR2 sequences are DFQATT and SNEGSKA (reference sequence). The CDR3 loop spans 14 amino acids. Unmatched junction bases numbered 8, after V lost 3 bases and J lost 4 bases. In DNA form, the CDR3 reads TGCAGTGCTAGCGGCGGCGGGAGGCCTTACGAGCAGTACTTC. Translated: CSASGGGRPYEQYF.

This chain connects TRBV12-3 or TRBV12-4 to TRBJ2-6; 12 nucleotides align to TRBD2. This CDR3 is 19 amino acids long. The junction had 12 bases not matched to a gene; V was cut back by 5 bases and J by 4 bases. CDR3 region: CASSPRRGTSGSGANVLTF. For the CDR3, the DNA is TGTGCCAGCAGTCCACGAAGGGGGACTAGCGGGTCAGGGGCCAACGTCCTGACTTTC.

This clonotype was detected many times. The rearrangement uses TRBV30 and TRBJ1-1, with 11 bases aligning to TRBD1. V lost 4 bases and J lost 5; bases outside the gene matches: 3. Germline V gene data show CDR1 as GTSNPN and CDR2 as SVGIG (reference sequence). The CDR3 has 13 amino acids. The CDR3 DNA follows: TGTGCCTGGACCGGGACAGGGGGGACTGAAGCTTTCTTT. Residues: CAWTGTGGTEAFF.

This rearrangement joins TRBV28 to TRBJ2-7; possibly TRBD1 or TRBD2 for D (5 bases each). Germline values: CDR1 MDHEN, CDR2 SYDVKM. Trimming took 6 bases from V and 2 from J, leaving 14 bases between them. CDR3 length equals 14 residues. This CDR3 reads CASSPAGTPYEQYF. DNA of the CDR3: TGTGCCAGCAGCCCCGCAGGGACCCCCTACGAGCAGTACTTC.

This clonotype occurred a few times. The J gene is TRBJ1-4, the V gene TRBV30; D ambiguous. Trimming removed 4 bases at V and 0 bases at J, with 6 bases between. Germline CDR1 GTSNPN, CDR2 SVGIG (reference sequence). The CDR3 covers 13 residues. CDR3 sequence: CAWTGATNEKLFF. The CDR3 DNA reads as TGTGCCTGGACAGGTGCAACTAATGAAAAACTGTTTTTT.

This clonotype was counted ten times or more. Here the CDR3 DNA reads TGTGCCAGCAGCCCGGGGCAGGTTTGGAATCAGCCCCAGCATTTT. Encoded protein: CASSPGQVWNQPQHF. The rearrangement uses TRBV16 and TRBJ1-5, with D perhaps TRBD1 (5 bases). V lost 4 bases and J lost 4, with 14 bases in between. In germline, CDR1 is KGHSY, CDR2 FQNENV. This CDR3 region has 15 residues.

The J gene is TRBJ2-7, the V gene TRBV18; 10 nucleotides match TRBD1. Germline CDR1 KGHSH, CDR2 LQKENI. This CDR3 region has 17 residues. V shed 6 bases and J 4 bases; nucleotides not matched to a gene: 15. The CDR3 loop is CASSPTTRQGALYEQYF. Written as DNA, the CDR3 is TGTGCCAGCTCCCCTACGACTAGACAGGGGGCTTTGTACGAGCAGTACTTC.

This clonotype was picked up a small number of times. The rearrangement joins TRBV20-1 to TRBJ2-5; D may be TRBD2 (6 bases). With 6 bases removed from V and 2 bases from J, the gap between germline ends came to 10 bases. From germline, CDR1 is DFQATT and CDR2 SNEGSKA (reference sequence). The CDR3 spans 12 residues. The DNA of the CDR3 is TGCAGTGCCTGGGGGAGGCAAGAGACCCAGTACTTC. This translates into CSAWGRQETQYF.

This clonotype was observed at least ten times. The gene calls are TRBV28 and TRBJ1-5; a possible D gene is TRBD1 (6 bases). V lost 8 bases to trimming and J lost 1 base, with 15 bases between them. This CDR3 contains 15 residues. Germline CDR1 reads MDHEN; CDR2 reads SYDVKM. The CDR3 region is CASGRGMWSNQPQHF. As DNA, the CDR3 is TGTGCCAGCGGAAGGGGGATGTGGAGCAATCAGCCCCAGCATTTT. Using reference TRBV28 and TRBJ1-5 for the parts outside the CDR3, the full variable domain is DVKVTQSSRYLVKRTGEKVFLECVQDMDHENMFWYRQDPGLGLRLIYFSYDVKMKEKGDIPEGYSVSREKKERFSLILESASTNQTSMYLCASGRGMWSNQPQHFGDGTRLSIL.

This clonotype was detected a few times. J is TRBJ2-1 and V is TRBV28, with D possibly being TRBD1 (5 bases). V shed 6 bases and J shed 5 bases, with 17 bases lying between them. This CDR3 is 15 amino acids long. Germline CDR1 is MDHEN and CDR2 is SYDVKM. The CDR3 bases are TGTGCCAGCAGCGGTTGGGGCGTCCCCCACAATGAGCAGTTCTTC. This translates into CASSGWGVPHNEQFF.

The chain is built from TRBV2 and TRBJ2-7, with 9 positions matching TRBD1. Losses at the gene ends were 10 bases for V and 6 bases for J; bases not matched to a gene: 10. The CDR3 is 13 amino acids. Germline V lookup: CDR1 SNHLY, CDR2 FYNNEI. The CDR3 loop reads CAMTGTGYGEQYF. CDR3 DNA: TGTGCCATGACCGGGACAGGGTATGGCGAGCAGTACTTC.

This chain connects TRBV4-2 to TRBJ2-3, with TRBD1 as a possible D gene (6 bases). The V gene lost 4 bases and the J gene lost 2 bases, with 13 bases spanning the gap. This CDR3 has 15 residues. Germline loops: CDR1 LGHNA, CDR2 YNFKEQ. The CDR3 DNA reads as TGTGCCAGCAGCCTATTCCAGGGGACCACAGATACGCAGTATTTT. It translates to CASSLFQGTTDTQYF.

V is TRBV7-2 and J is TRBJ1-4; D gene unclear. The CDR3 sequence is 14 residues long. Germline-derived CDR1 and CDR2 are SGHTA and FQGNSA. V was shortened by 5 bases and J by 6 bases, with 13 bases between the two germline ends. Written as DNA, the CDR3 is TGTGCCAGCAGCCCCGACCCCCGTGATGAAAAACTGTTTTTT. This gives the protein CASSPDPRDEKLFF.

This clonotype occurred many times. The chain uses TRBV20-1 and TRBJ2-3, with 10 bases fitting TRBD2. Germline values: CDR1 DFQATT, CDR2 SNEGSKA (reference sequence). Trimming removed 2 bases from V and 5 bases from J; junction bases left unmatched: 4. This CDR3 has 14 residues. DNA for the CDR3: TGCAGTGCTAGACGTAGCGGGGGGTTAGATACGCAGTATTTT. It encodes CSARRSGGLDTQYF.

This clonotype came up a few times. The rearrangement links TRBV12-3 or TRBV12-4 to TRBJ1-5; possible D gene TRBD1, 5 bases. The CDR3 is 17 amino acids. The V end was cut by 5 bases, the J end by 2 bases, with 19 bases between. The CDR3 sequence is CASSPQSRAFGNQPQHF. CDR3 nucleotides: TGTGCCAGCAGTCCCCAATCCAGGGCATTCGGCAATCAGCCCCAGCATTTT.

The rearrangement links TRBV7-6 to TRBJ2-7; D may be TRBD1 or TRBD2 (5 bases each). This CDR3 is 13 amino acids long. Trimming shortened V by 5 bases and J by 6 bases, and 14 bases separated the two germline ends. Germline CDR1 SGHVS, CDR2 FNYEAQ. CDR3: CASSPDDGGEQYF. The CDR3 DNA follows: TGTGCCAGCAGCCCAGACGATGGGGGCGAGCAGTACTTC. Combining the CDR3 with reference TRBV7-6 and TRBJ2-7 gives the whole variable domain GAGVSQSPRYKVTKRGQDVALRCDPISGHVSLYWYRQALGQGPEFLTYFNYEAQQDKSGLPNDRFSAERPEGSISTLTIQRTEQRDSAMYRCASSPDDGGEQYFGPGTRLTVT.

This clonotype was counted a few times. The chain has TRBV6-5 and TRBJ2-7; no clear D. Per the germline V gene, CDR1 is MNHEY and CDR2 is SVGAGI. This CDR3 has 16 amino acids. V was clipped by 2 bases and J by 1 base, with 15 bases between them. The chain's CDR3 is CASSYTRYSTSYEQYF. For the CDR3, the DNA is TGTGCCAGCAGTTACACCCGCTATAGTACTTCCTACGAGCAGTACTTC.